The clone carrying this T cell receptor beta chain was found a few times. The sample comes from a study of blood T cell repertoires in COVID-19. Overall study: Spain, Italy and the United States supplied samples that represented acute and convalescent COVID-19.

Original processing notes: Using reference gene primer amplification, nucleated cell counts were estimated. This table comes from immunoSEQ multiplex PCR, and its TCRdb copy is limited to in-frame clones, with some not included. V, J and clone size are those of that table, while D and trimming were read from the DNA. The sample consists of approximately 270,000 clones, approximately 84% of them appearing once. CDR1 and CDR2 (germline): SGHKS, YYEKEE (reference sequence). V lost 6 bases and J lost 3; bases outside the gene matches: 11. The CDR3 is 15 amino acids. Input material: peripheral blood. The rearrangement uses TRBV5-5 and TRBJ2-7, with 8 positions matching TRBD1. The TCR originated in an older person with COVID-19, enrolled during active disease. CDR3 residues: CASNKPGQVNYEQYF. The CDR3 DNA is TGTGCCAGCAACAAACCGGGACAGGTAAACTACGAGCAGTACTTC.